This is a list of T cell receptor beta chains from one sample in a study of cytomegalovirus exposure and HLA in healthy donors. Repertoires were generated with immunoSEQ multiplex PCR, while TCRdb's copy carries only in-frame clones and drops some. The sample holds 100,000 to 150,000 clones, 90% to 97% seen once. Material for sequencing was PBMCs. The origin of the receptors is a man younger than 35 in good health and CMV-seronegative. The CDR3 runs from the conserved cysteine through the conserved F or W. A D gene is named only where the DNA matches it firmly. Expanded clones get a size class; other rows say once, few or many, or leave the size out.

CSVLLAGGPEYEQYF | TGCAGCGTCCTCCTAGCGGGAGGGCCGGAATACGAGCAGTACTTC | TRBV29-1 | - | TRBD2 | TRBJ2-7
CASSPISGRAGETQYF | TGTGCCAGCAGCCCAATTAGCGGGAGAGCGGGAGAGACCCAGTACTTC | TRBV7-2 | - | TRBD2 | TRBJ2-5
CASSRATGGGRIYYEQYF | TGTGCCAGCAGCCGAGCGACCGGCGGAGGACGGATTTATTACGAGCAGTACTTC | TRBV14 | - | - | TRBJ2-7
CASSPTRYQETQYF | TGTGCCAGCTCACCAACGCGGTACCAAGAGACCCAGTACTTC | TRBV18 | - | - | TRBJ2-5
CASSSRTGGTGELFF | TGTGCCAGCAGCAGCCGCACAGGGGGAACCGGGGAGCTGTTTTTT | TRBV13 | - | TRBD1 | TRBJ2-2
CASSTTALYGYTF | TGTGCCAGCAGTACGACAGCCCTTTATGGCTACACCTTC | TRBV27 | - | - | TRBJ1-2
CASSLEGLTGNTYNEQFF | TGTGCCAGCAGCTTAGAGGGGCTCACAGGCAATACCTACAATGAGCAGTTCTTC | TRBV11-3 | - | - | TRBJ2-1
CASWGGTPGDTQYF | TGTGCCAGCTGGGGGGGCACCCCCGGGGATACGCAGTATTTT | TRBV11-2 | - | - | TRBJ2-3
CASRKAAGDNEKLFF | TGTGCCAGCAGAAAAGCGGCAGGTGACAATGAAAAACTGTTTTTT | TRBV7-2 | - | - | TRBJ1-4
CAISVGGGAYEQYF | TGTGCCATCAGTGTAGGAGGGGGCGCCTACGAGCAGTACTTC | TRBV10-3 | - | - | TRBJ2-7
CASSLGGEYNEQFF | TGTGCCAGCTCACTCGGGGGGGAGTACAATGAGCAGTTCTTC | TRBV18 | - | TRBD2 | TRBJ2-1
CASSPGTGGRDTQYF | TGTGCCAGCAGCCCTGGGACAGGGGGACGGGATACGCAGTATTTT | TRBV7-3 | - | TRBD1 | TRBJ2-3
CASSQPRVAGRVQNIQYF | TGTGCCAGCAGCCAACCCCGGGTTGCGGGGCGGGTACAAAACATTCAGTACTTC | TRBV7-9 | - | - | TRBJ2-4
CASRVLPTDTQYF | TGTGCCAGCCGGGTCCTGCCGACAGATACGCAGTATTTT | TRBV6-5 | - | - | TRBJ2-3
CASSSARESTEAFF | TGTGCCAGCAGCTCAGCCCGGGAATCCACTGAAGCTTTCTTT | TRBV7-2 | - | - | TRBJ1-1
CAISSSGSSYEQYF | TGTGCCATCTCGTCTAGCGGGAGCTCCTACGAGCAGTACTTC | TRBV6-6 | - | TRBD2 | TRBJ2-7
CASSTDSLNTEAFF | TGTGCCAGCAGCACGGACTCCCTGAACACTGAAGCTTTCTTT | TRBV7-9 | - | - | TRBJ1-1
CASTTRGEQYF | TGTGCCAGCACGACTAGAGGCGAGCAGTACTTC | TRBV6-4 | - | - | TRBJ2-7
CASSEGTPNTGELFF | TGTGCCAGCAGTGAGGGGACACCAAACACCGGGGAGCTGTTTTTT | TRBV6-1 | - | - | TRBJ2-2
CASSLLRDRAHNEQFF | TGTGCCAGCAGTCTACTCCGGGACAGGGCCCACAATGAGCAGTTCTTC | TRBV2 | - | TRBD1 | TRBJ2-1
CASSLTGGDQPQHF | TGTGCCAGCAGCTTAACAGGGGGCGATCAGCCCCAGCATTTT | TRBV7-9 | - | TRBD1 | TRBJ1-5
CASSPSDRGSYEQYF | TGTGCCAGCAGCCCGTCGGACAGGGGCTCCTACGAGCAGTACTTC | TRBV9 | - | TRBD1 | TRBJ2-7
CSVEHSGTADKLFF | TGCAGCGTTGAACACTCAGGGACAGCCGATAAACTGTTTTTT | TRBV29-1 | once | TRBD1 | TRBJ1-4
CASSSPSGGSNTGELFF | TGTGCCAGCAGCTCCCCCTCGGGCGGGTCTAACACCGGGGAGCTGTTTTTT | TRBV9 | - | - | TRBJ2-2
CASSRDRGSNQPQHF | TGTGCCAGCAGCAGGGACAGGGGAAGCAATCAGCCCCAGCATTTT | TRBV2 | - | TRBD1 | TRBJ1-5
CATTGTSGSAEQYF | TGTGCCACCACGGGGACTAGCGGGAGCGCCGAGCAGTACTTC | TRBV2 | once | TRBD2 | TRBJ2-7
CASSPLWSQGPGYGYTF | TGTGCCAGCAGTCCCCTATGGTCACAGGGGCCTGGCTATGGCTACACCTTC | TRBV28 | - | TRBD1 | TRBJ1-2
CASSRPSRGGMNTEAFF | TGTGCCAGCAGCCGCCCGTCTAGGGGGGGGATGAACACTGAAGCTTTCTTT | TRBV21-1 | - | - | TRBJ1-1
CASSPRDRNTEAFF | TGTGCCAGCAGCCCCCGGGACAGGAACACTGAAGCTTTCTTT | TRBV5-6 | - | TRBD1 | TRBJ1-1
CASSPAGNYEQYF | TGTGCCAGCAGCCCCGCGGGGAACTACGAGCAGTACTTC | TRBV5-4 | - | - | TRBJ2-7
CASSPWRRQGADGYTF | TGTGCCAGCAGTCCGTGGAGGCGCCAGGGGGCTGATGGCTACACCTTC | TRBV7-9 | - | TRBD1 | TRBJ1-2
CASSLSSGVNNEQFF | TGCGCCAGCAGCTTGAGTTCCGGGGTTAACAATGAGCAGTTCTTC | TRBV5-1 | - | - | TRBJ2-1
CATRPRQNKYTGELFF | TGTGCCACCCGACCTAGGCAAAACAAGTACACCGGGGAGCTGTTTTTT | TRBV11-2 | - | - | TRBJ2-2
CASSYLAYEQYF | TGTGCCAGCAGCTACCTAGCCTACGAGCAGTACTTC | TRBV7-9 | - | - | TRBJ2-7
CASSLVGQGYTDTQYF | TGTGCCAGCAGCTTAGTAGGACAGGGGTACACAGATACGCAGTATTTT | TRBV7-9 | - | TRBD1 | TRBJ2-3
CAWSRLAAEEETQYF | TGTGCCTGGAGTCGACTAGCGGCGGAGGAGGAGACCCAGTACTTC | TRBV30 | - | TRBD2 | TRBJ2-5
CASIQDRGHAEQYF | TGTGCCAGCATTCAGGACAGGGGGCATGCCGAGCAGTACTTC | TRBV28 | - | TRBD1 | TRBJ2-7
CASRGDMWMSNQPQHF | TGTGCCAGCAGAGGGGACATGTGGATGAGCAATCAGCCCCAGCATTTT | TRBV27 | - | - | TRBJ1-5
CASSGTGTYEQYF | TGTGCCAGCAGCGGGACAGGGACCTACGAGCAGTACTTC | TRBV6-5 | - | TRBD1 | TRBJ2-7
CASSLGRGDEQYF | TGTGCCAGCAGCCTTGGCAGGGGCGACGAGCAGTACTTC | TRBV7-3 | - | - | TRBJ2-7
CASSQVTGQSDGYTF | TGTGCCAGCAGCCAAGTGACAGGGCAATCGGATGGCTACACCTTC | TRBV14 | - | TRBD1 | TRBJ1-2
CASSLAPGQFIEAFF | TGTGCCAGCAGCTTAGCGCCGGGACAGTTTATCGAAGCTTTCTTT | TRBV7-9 | - | TRBD1 | TRBJ1-1
CASSLGAGEGVGEKLFF | TGTGCCAGCAGCTTAGGGGCAGGGGAGGGCGTCGGTGAAAAACTGTTTTTT | TRBV9 | - | - | TRBJ1-4
CGRGAGYEQYF | TGTGGCCGGGGGGCTGGCTACGAGCAGTACTTC | TRBV7-9 | - | - | TRBJ2-7
CASSQIGLAKETQYF | TGTGCCAGCAGCCAAATCGGACTAGCGAAAGAGACCCAGTACTTC | TRBV7-3 | - | TRBD2 | TRBJ2-5
CAWSVSGNQPQHF | TGTGCCTGGAGTGTATCCGGGAATCAGCCCCAGCATTTT | TRBV30 | - | - | TRBJ1-5
CASSFPDSTGEAFF | TGTGCCAGCAGTTTCCCGGATTCGACAGGGGAAGCTTTCTTT | TRBV27 | once | TRBD1 | TRBJ1-1
CASSLGGASNEKLFF | TGTGCCAGCAGTTTAGGAGGGGCTTCTAATGAAAAACTGTTTTTT | TRBV28 | - | - | TRBJ1-4
CASGGQGDGDAQYF | TGTGCCAGCGGGGGACAGGGTGACGGTGATGCGCAGTATTTT | TRBV9 | once | TRBD1 | TRBJ2-3
CASRDRQGKENTIYF | TGTGCCAGCAGGGACCGACAGGGTAAAGAAAACACCATATATTTT | TRBV5-4 | - | TRBD1 | TRBJ1-3
CASRLEGGQGPYEQYF | TGTGCAAGTCGCTTGGAAGGGGGACAGGGGCCCTACGAGCAGTACTTC | TRBV12-2 | - | - | TRBJ2-7
CASSLWGQGLGTGELFF | TGTGCCAGCAGTTTATGGGGACAGGGCTTGGGCACCGGGGAGCTGTTTTTT | TRBV28 | - | TRBD1 | TRBJ2-2
CASSEGNLRLEPYNEQFF | TGTGCCAGCAGTGAAGGAAATTTGCGGCTCGAGCCCTACAATGAGCAGTTCTTC | TRBV6-1 | - | - | TRBJ2-1
CASSFSYFDTEAFF | TGCGCCAGCAGCTTTAGCTACTTTGACACTGAAGCTTTCTTT | TRBV5-1 | - | - | TRBJ1-1